These T cell receptor beta chains were read from a single sample in a study of blood T cell repertoires in COVID-19. This table comes from immunoSEQ multiplex PCR, and its TCRdb copy is limited to in-frame clones, with some not included. The repertoire includes 200,000 to 250,000 clones, approximately 78% of them detected once, and about 5% sits in the top ten. Sequences were obtained from peripheral blood. These receptors originate from a woman between 65 and 79 years old with COVID-19, enrolled during active disease. The CDR3 runs from the conserved cysteine through the conserved F or W. Each record gives: D gene, V gene, clone size, J gene, CDR3 protein, CDR3 DNA. D genes are given only for firm matches. Size is omitted from some rows. Given values are once, few, many or a class for expanded clones.

D: TRBD2
V: TRBV28
size: few
J: TRBJ2-7
CDR3: CASSRAPKGLAGGSYEQYF
DNA: TGTGCCAGCAGTCGCGCCCCAAAGGGACTAGCGGGAGGCTCCTACGAGCAGTACTTC

D: TRBD1
V: TRBV25-1
size: -
J: TRBJ1-1
CDR3: CASRTGGTEAFF
DNA: TGTGCCAGCAGGACAGGGGGTACTGAAGCTTTCTTT

D: -
V: TRBV12-5
size: -
J: TRBJ1-5
CDR3: CASGPSGFSNQPQHF
DNA: TGTGCTAGTGGCCCGTCAGGGTTCAGCAATCAGCCCCAGCATTTT

D: TRBD2
V: TRBV7-9
size: -
J: TRBJ2-1
CDR3: CASSSLPGLAGDNEQFF
DNA: TGTGCCAGCAGCTCCCTTCCGGGACTAGCGGGAGACAATGAGCAGTTCTTC

D: -
V: TRBV5-1
size: -
J: TRBJ2-5
CDR3: CASSLAGGKQETQYF
DNA: TGCGCCAGCAGCTTGGCCGGAGGGAAACAAGAGACCCAGTACTTC

D: -
V: TRBV5-4
size: -
J: TRBJ1-6
CDR3: CASRPVNEISPLHF
DNA: TGTGCCAGCAGACCAGTCAATGAAATTTCACCCCTCCACTTT

D: -
V: TRBV7-2
size: -
J: TRBJ1-1
CDR3: CASSFTHKNTEAFF
DNA: TGTGCCAGCAGCTTTACACATAAGAACACTGAAGCTTTCTTT

D: TRBD2
V: TRBV5-4
size: -
J: TRBJ2-1
CDR3: CASSSTSGNYNEQFF
DNA: TGTGCCAGCAGCTCTACTAGCGGGAACTACAATGAGCAGTTCTTC

D: -
V: TRBV24-1
size: -
J: TRBJ2-7
CDR3: CATSDTGTHAYEQYF
DNA: TGTGCCACCAGTGATACCGGGACTCACGCCTACGAGCAGTACTTC

D: -
V: TRBV7-2
size: -
J: TRBJ1-6
CDR3: CASQSLGDNSPLHF
DNA: TGTGCCAGTCAATCCCTAGGGGATAATTCACCCCTCCACTTT

D: -
V: TRBV5-5
size: -
J: TRBJ1-2
CDR3: CASSLRDTYGYTF
DNA: TGTGCCAGCAGCCTCCGGGACACCTATGGCTACACCTTC

D: -
V: TRBV29-1
size: few
J: TRBJ2-1
CDR3: CSVEQDYSYNEQFF
DNA: TGCAGCGTTGAACAGGATTACTCCTACAATGAGCAGTTCTTC

D: TRBD2
V: TRBV27
size: -
J: TRBJ2-1
CDR3: CASSLWAGGPYNEQFF
DNA: TGTGCCAGCAGTTTATGGGCGGGAGGGCCCTACAATGAGCAGTTCTTC

D: TRBD2
V: TRBV10-1
size: -
J: TRBJ2-5
CDR3: CASSEASGTRETQYF
DNA: TGCGCCAGCAGTGAGGCTAGCGGGACCCGAGAGACCCAGTACTTC

D: -
V: TRBV7-3
size: -
J: TRBJ1-1
CDR3: CASSTTGYTEAFF
DNA: TGTGCCAGCAGCACCACAGGGTACACTGAAGCTTTCTTT

D: -
V: TRBV28
size: -
J: TRBJ1-5
CDR3: CASSFLDSNNQPQHF
DNA: TGTGCCAGCAGTTTCTTGGACAGCAACAATCAGCCCCAGCATTTT

D: TRBD1
V: TRBV5-6
size: few
J: TRBJ1-5
CDR3: CASMGAGGLQPQHF
DNA: TGTGCCAGCATGGGGGCAGGGGGCTTGCAGCCCCAGCATTTT

D: TRBD2
V: TRBV24-1
size: -
J: TRBJ2-7
CDR3: CATPGRLPGLAGGEAYEQYF
DNA: TGTGCCACCCCAGGAAGACTCCCGGGACTAGCGGGAGGAGAGGCGTACGAGCAGTACTTC

D: TRBD2
V: TRBV25-1
size: -
J: TRBJ2-7
CDR3: CASSEYSGLGDEQYF
DNA: TGTGCCAGCAGTGAATACAGCGGACTAGGAGACGAGCAGTACTTC

D: TRBD2
V: TRBV10-3
size: once
J: TRBJ2-1
CDR3: CAISDPLAGVRNEQFF
DNA: TGTGCCATCAGTGACCCATTAGCGGGAGTCCGAAATGAGCAGTTCTTC

D: TRBD1
V: TRBV19
size: -
J: TRBJ1-5
CDR3: CASSMRTGRSNQPQHF
DNA: TGTGCCAGTAGTATGAGGACAGGGAGGAGCAATCAGCCCCAGCATTTT

D: TRBD1
V: TRBV7-9
size: -
J: TRBJ1-1
CDR3: CASSLDQGDAEAFF
DNA: TGTGCCAGCAGCTTAGACCAGGGGGACGCTGAAGCTTTCTTT

D: TRBD1
V: TRBV2
size: few
J: TRBJ1-5
CDR3: CASTKTGEGQPQHF
DNA: TGTGCCAGCACCAAGACAGGGGAAGGTCAGCCCCAGCATTTT

D: TRBD1
V: TRBV30
size: -
J: TRBJ2-3
CDR3: CAWSRTGGWVDTQYF
DNA: TGTGCCTGGAGTCGGACAGGGGGCTGGGTTGATACGCAGTATTTT

D: TRBD2
V: TRBV4-3
size: few
J: TRBJ2-4
CDR3: CASSQGGGRASAKNIQYF
DNA: TGCGCCAGCAGCCAAGGGGGCGGGAGGGCCTCTGCCAAAAACATTCAGTACTTC

D: -
V: TRBV5-1
size: -
J: TRBJ2-1
CDR3: CASSLEAGGYNEQFF
DNA: TGCGCCAGCAGCTTGGAGGCAGGCGGGTACAATGAGCAGTTCTTC

D: TRBD1
V: TRBV9
size: few
J: TRBJ1-6
CDR3: CASSSRQGGSPLHF
DNA: TGTGCCAGCAGCAGTCGACAGGGTGGATCACCCCTCCACTTT

D: TRBD2
V: TRBV15
size: -
J: TRBJ2-1
CDR3: CATSAMGGEPYNEQFF
DNA: TGTGCCACCAGCGCGATGGGAGGGGAGCCTTACAATGAGCAGTTCTTC

D: TRBD1
V: TRBV27
size: -
J: TRBJ2-4
CDR3: CASRLTGGNIQYF
DNA: TGTGCCAGCAGGCTAACAGGGGGAAACATTCAGTACTTC

D: TRBD1
V: TRBV30
size: -
J: TRBJ1-5
CDR3: CAWSRTGFNQPQHF
DNA: TGTGCCTGGAGTCGGACAGGGTTCAATCAGCCCCAGCATTTT

D: -
V: TRBV5-1
size: -
J: TRBJ1-3
CDR3: CASSLSLSGNTIYF
DNA: TGCGCCAGCAGCTTATCCCTCTCTGGAAACACCATATATTTT

D: -
V: TRBV28
size: -
J: TRBJ1-2
CDR3: CASSIRQFYGYTF
DNA: TGTGCCAGCAGTATTAGACAGTTCTATGGCTACACCTTC

D: TRBD1
V: TRBV7-8
size: -
J: TRBJ1-5
CDR3: CASSLGGTGPQHF
DNA: TGTGCCAGCAGCTTAGGGGGGACAGGGCCCCAGCATTTT

D: TRBD1
V: TRBV5-1
size: -
J: TRBJ1-2
CDR3: CASSPTGTGGSGYTF
DNA: TGCGCCAGCAGCCCCACCGGGACAGGGGGCTCTGGCTACACCTTC

D: TRBD1
V: TRBV7-7
size: -
J: TRBJ1-1
CDR3: CASSPIRIQGGGTEAFF
DNA: TGTGCCAGCAGCCCGATAAGAATACAGGGGGGCGGCACTGAAGCTTTCTTT

D: TRBD2
V: TRBV2
size: -
J: TRBJ2-1
CDR3: CASSRTSGRTMNEQFF
DNA: TGTGCCAGCAGTAGGACTAGCGGGAGAACTATGAATGAGCAGTTCTTC

D: -
V: TRBV7-9
size: -
J: TRBJ1-1
CDR3: CASSLLVINTEAFF
DNA: TGTGCCAGCAGCTTATTAGTGATCAACACTGAAGCTTTCTTT

D: -
V: TRBV9
size: -
J: TRBJ2-3
CDR3: CASYRTVVGVSTDTQYF
DNA: TGTGCCAGCTATAGAACGGTAGTGGGAGTCAGCACAGATACGCAGTATTTT

D: -
V: TRBV19
size: -
J: TRBJ2-7
CDR3: CASSPGTYYEQYF
DNA: TGTGCCAGTAGTCCCGGGACATACTACGAGCAGTACTTC

D: -
V: TRBV10-3
size: -
J: TRBJ2-7
CDR3: CAISAGIEQYF
DNA: TGTGCCATCAGTGCCGGGATTGAGCAGTACTTC

D: -
V: TRBV7-2
size: -
J: TRBJ1-2
CDR3: CASSYNTYGYTF
DNA: TGTGCCAGCAGCTACAACACCTATGGCTACACCTTC

D: TRBD1
V: TRBV27
size: -
J: TRBJ1-1
CDR3: CASSPGTANTEAFF
DNA: TGTGCCAGCAGCCCCGGGACAGCGAACACTGAAGCTTTCTTT

D: TRBD2
V: TRBV5-1
size: -
J: TRBJ2-3
CDR3: CASSLGREQDTQYF
DNA: TGCGCCAGCAGCTTGGGGCGGGAGCAAGATACGCAGTATTTT

D: TRBD1
V: TRBV7-2
size: -
J: TRBJ2-7
CDR3: CASSHRTGGYEQYF
DNA: TGTGCCAGCAGCCACAGGACAGGGGGTTACGAGCAGTACTTC

D: -
V: TRBV3-1/TRBV3-2
size: -
J: TRBJ1-3
CDR3: CASSQFRGSGNTIYF
DNA: TGTGCCAGCAGCCAATTTAGGGGGTCCGGAAACACCATATATTTT

D: -
V: TRBV30
size: -
J: TRBJ1-1
CDR3: CAWSADSHTEAFF
DNA: TGTGCCTGGAGTGCAGACTCTCACACTGAAGCTTTCTTT

D: TRBD1
V: TRBV19
size: -
J: TRBJ2-3
CDR3: CASTSRTGSTDTQYF
DNA: TGTGCCAGTACTTCCAGGACAGGGAGCACAGATACGCAGTATTTT

D: -
V: TRBV12-2
size: -
J: TRBJ2-7
CDR3: CASRLRDSRRPYEQYF
DNA: TGTGCAAGTCGCTTGCGGGACTCAAGAAGACCCTACGAGCAGTACTTC

D: -
V: TRBV25-1
size: few
J: TRBJ2-1
CDR3: CASSGGSVGYNEQFF
DNA: TGTGCCAGCAGTGGAGGCTCAGTCGGGTACAATGAGCAGTTCTTC

D: TRBD1
V: TRBV28
size: once
J: TRBJ1-2
CDR3: CASSLEGQGNYGYTF
DNA: TGTGCCAGCAGTTTAGAGGGACAGGGAAACTATGGCTACACCTTC

D: -
V: TRBV6-4
size: few
J: TRBJ1-4
CDR3: CASSPTATNEKLFF
DNA: TGTGCCAGCAGCCCGACAGCAACTAATGAAAAACTGTTTTTT

D: TRBD1
V: TRBV9
size: -
J: TRBJ2-1
CDR3: CASSVTGGSYNEQFF
DNA: TGTGCCAGCAGCGTAACAGGGGGCTCCTACAATGAGCAGTTCTTC